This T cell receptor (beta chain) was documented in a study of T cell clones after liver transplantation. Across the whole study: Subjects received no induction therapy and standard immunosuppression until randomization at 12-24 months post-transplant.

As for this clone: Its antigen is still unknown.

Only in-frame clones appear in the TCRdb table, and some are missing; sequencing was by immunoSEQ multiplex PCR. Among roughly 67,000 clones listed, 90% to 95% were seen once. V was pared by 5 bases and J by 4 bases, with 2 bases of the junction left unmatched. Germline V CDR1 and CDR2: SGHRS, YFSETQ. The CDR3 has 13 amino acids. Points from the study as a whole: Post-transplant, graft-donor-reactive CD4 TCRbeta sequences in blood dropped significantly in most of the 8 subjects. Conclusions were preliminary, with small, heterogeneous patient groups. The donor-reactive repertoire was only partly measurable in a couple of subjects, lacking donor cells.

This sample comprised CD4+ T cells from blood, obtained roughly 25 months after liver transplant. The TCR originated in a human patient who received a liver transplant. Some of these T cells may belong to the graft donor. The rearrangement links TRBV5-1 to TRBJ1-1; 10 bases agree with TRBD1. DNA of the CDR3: TGCGCCAGCAGGACAGGGGGCGGCACTGAAGCTTTCTTT. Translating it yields CASRTGGGTEAFF.